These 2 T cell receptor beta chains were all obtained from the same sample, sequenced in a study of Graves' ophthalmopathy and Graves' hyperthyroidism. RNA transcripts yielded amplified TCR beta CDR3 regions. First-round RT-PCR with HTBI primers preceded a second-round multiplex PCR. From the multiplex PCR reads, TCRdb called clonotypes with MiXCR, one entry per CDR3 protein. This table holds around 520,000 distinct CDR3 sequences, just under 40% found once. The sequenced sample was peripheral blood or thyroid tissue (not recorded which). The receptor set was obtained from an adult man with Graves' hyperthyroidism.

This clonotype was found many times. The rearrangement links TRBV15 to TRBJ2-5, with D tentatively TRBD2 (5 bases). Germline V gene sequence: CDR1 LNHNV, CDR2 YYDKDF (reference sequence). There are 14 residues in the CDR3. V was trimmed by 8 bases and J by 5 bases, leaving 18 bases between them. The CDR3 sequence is CATSALGVEETQYF. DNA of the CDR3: TGTGCCACCTCAGCTCTCGGGGTCGAGGAGACCCAGTACTTC.

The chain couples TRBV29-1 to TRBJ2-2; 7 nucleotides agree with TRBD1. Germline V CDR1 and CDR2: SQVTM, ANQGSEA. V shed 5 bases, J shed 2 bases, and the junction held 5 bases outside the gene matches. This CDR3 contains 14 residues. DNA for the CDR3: TGCAGCGTTTCCGGGACAGTAAACACCGGGGAGCTGTTTTTT. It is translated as CSVSGTVNTGELFF.